Each of the 11 T cell receptor beta chains below was sequenced from the same sample in a study of beta chain features in type 1 diabetes. Sequencing targeted expressed TCRB transcripts, as all isolated RNA had been reverse transcribed. The table came from immunoSEQ multiplex PCR; TCRdb's copy has only in-frame clones and leaves some out. The repertoire holds nearly 350,000 clones, roughly 8% seen once, with less than 0.45% in the top ten. Sequencing was performed on central memory CD4+ T cells from blood. The receptors here all came from a woman younger than 35 in good health.

This clone was seen a few times. The genes are TRBV4-2 and TRBJ1-1; the match to TRBD1 covers 7 bases. The CDR3 totals 17 residues. Germline loops: CDR1 LGHNA, CDR2 YNFKEQ. J was trimmed by 3 bases and V by 3 bases; bases with no gene match: 13. CDR3 amino acids: CASSHLSGGARYTEAFF. The CDR3 nucleotides are TGTGCCAGCAGCCATCTATCAGGGGGGGCGAGGTACACTGAAGCTTTCTTT.

This clone was seen a handful of times. Here the CDR3 reads CASNKQGEAFF. CDR3 DNA: TGTGCCAGCAATAAACAGGGTGAAGCTTTCTTT. The chain combines TRBV6-5 with TRBJ1-1, with D maybe TRBD1 (6 bases). V lost 7 bases, J lost 7 bases, and 10 bases lay in between. This CDR3 region has 11 residues. Germline V gene lookup returns CDR1 MNHEY and CDR2 SVGAGI.

V usage is TRBV6-1 and J usage is TRBJ1-1; 7 nucleotides align to TRBD1. The CDR3 is made up of 13 amino acids. The junction had 5 bases not matched to a gene; V was cut back by 7 bases and J by 3 bases. Germline assignment: CDR1 MNHNS and CDR2 SASEGT. The CDR3 is CASTRQGHTEAFF. The CDR3 DNA sequence: TGTGCCAGCACCCGACAGGGACACACTGAAGCTTTCTTT.

The sample holds a few counts of this clone. The chain is built from TRBV4-2 and TRBJ1-5; possible D gene TRBD1, 5 bases. V was clipped by 0 bases and J by 7 bases, with 7 bases between them. The CDR3 totals 13 residues. CDR1 and CDR2 (germline): LGHNA, YNFKEQ. In DNA, the CDR3 is TGTGCCAGCAGCCAAGACGGACAACAGCCCCAGCATTTT. It encodes CASSQDGQQPQHF.

The V call is TRBV29-1, the J call TRBJ1-2; no reliable D call. The germline V and J ends were trimmed by 5 bases and 1 base, with 5 bases remaining between them. CDR1 SQVTM and CDR2 ANQGSEA come from the germline V gene. The CDR3 is 11 amino acids. Here the CDR3 reads CSVFGNYGYTF. As DNA, the CDR3 is TGCAGCGTTTTCGGTAACTATGGCTACACCTTC.

This chain links TRBV5-1 with TRBJ1-2; D gene uncertain. V was trimmed by 1 base and J by 0 bases, leaving 10 bases between them. The CDR3 is 15 residues long. CDR1 is SGHRS, CDR2 YFSETQ, per germline. The CDR3: CASSLSSGTNYGYTF. The CDR3 DNA reads TGCGCCAGCAGCTTGAGTTCTGGAACTAACTATGGCTACACCTTC.

The chain links TRBV4-3 to TRBJ1-2; the D is unclear. The germline V gene encodes CDR1 LGHNA and CDR2 YSLEER. The CDR3 has 15 amino acids. The ends were cut back, 1 base at V and 2 bases at J, with 11 bases in the middle. The CDR3 nucleotides read TGCGCCAGCAGCCAAGGGGTTGGGATAAACTATGGCTACACCTTC. Residues: CASSQGVGINYGYTF.

This clone has a handful of counts. Given a much more abundant clone one base away, this may be a read error. As DNA, the CDR3 is TGTGCCAGCAGCTTACAAGAGAACACTGAAGCTTTCTTT. It codes for CASSLQENTEAFF. The chain recombines TRBV7-2 with TRBJ1-1; no clear D. Germline values: CDR1 SGHTA, CDR2 FQGNSA. The V and J ends lost 2 bases and 1 base respectively, with 5 bases between them. This CDR3 is 13 amino acids long.

The rearrangement links TRBV7-2 to TRBJ2-1; 14 bases match TRBD2. CDR1 and CDR2 from the germline V gene are SGHTA and FQGNSA. V lost 5 bases to trimming and J lost 9 bases; unmatched junction nucleotides: 9. The CDR3 totals 16 residues. The CDR3 region has the DNA TGTGCCAGCAGCCCCGCCGGGACTAGCGGGAGAGGTGAGCAGTTCTTC. Its translation: CASSPAGTSGRGEQFF.

In this sample, this clone turned up a few times. CDR3 nucleotides: TGTGCCAGCAGTTTAGGACAGGGCATAATCGACAATCGCTACACCTTC. Its translation: CASSLGQGIIDNRYTF. The chain links TRBV27 to TRBJ1-2; 8 bases are shared with TRBD1. This CDR3 spans 16 amino acids. Germline assignment: CDR1 MNHEY and CDR2 SMNVEV (reference sequence). V gave up 2 bases and J gave up 9 bases; unmatched junction bases: 14.

The chain employs TRBV28 and TRBJ2-7; 7 nucleotides match TRBD2. Germline V CDR1 and CDR2: MDHEN, SYDVKM. This CDR3 contains 14 residues. After removal of 6 bases from V and 6 bases from J, the junction contained 11 bases not matched to a gene. The CDR3 region is CASSSATSIREQYF. CDR3 bases: TGTGCCAGCAGCTCCGCGACTAGCATTCGCGAGCAGTACTTC.